The 2 T cell receptor beta chains in this list originate from one sample, sequenced in a study of blood T cell repertoires in COVID-19. Method: immunoSEQ multiplex PCR; TCRdb's copy keeps in-frame clones and lacks some. This repertoire shows more than 300,000 clones, around 89% found once; its top ten account for 1.2%. The sequenced sample consisted of PBMCs or T cells enriched from blood (not recorded which). The receptors derive from a woman under 30 who had recovered from COVID-19.

The chain recombines TRBV29-1 with TRBJ1-5; 7 bases fit TRBD1. Germline V gene sequence: CDR1 SQVTM, CDR2 ANQGSEA. This CDR3 is built from 14 residues. The junction had 9 bases not matched to a gene; V was cut back by 7 bases and J by 3 bases. The CDR3 region is CSAVGGGNNQPQHF. In DNA form, the CDR3 reads TGCAGCGCCGTTGGAGGGGGCAACAATCAGCCCCAGCATTTT.

V gene TRBV2 combines with J gene TRBJ2-7; the D is unclear. From germline, CDR1 is SNHLY and CDR2 FYNNEI. The CDR3 sequence is 11 residues long. Trimming took 8 bases from V and 0 from J, leaving 5 bases between them. CDR3 in amino acids: CASSGSYEQYF. CDR3 DNA sequence: TGTGCCAGCTCGGGCTCCTACGAGCAGTACTTC.